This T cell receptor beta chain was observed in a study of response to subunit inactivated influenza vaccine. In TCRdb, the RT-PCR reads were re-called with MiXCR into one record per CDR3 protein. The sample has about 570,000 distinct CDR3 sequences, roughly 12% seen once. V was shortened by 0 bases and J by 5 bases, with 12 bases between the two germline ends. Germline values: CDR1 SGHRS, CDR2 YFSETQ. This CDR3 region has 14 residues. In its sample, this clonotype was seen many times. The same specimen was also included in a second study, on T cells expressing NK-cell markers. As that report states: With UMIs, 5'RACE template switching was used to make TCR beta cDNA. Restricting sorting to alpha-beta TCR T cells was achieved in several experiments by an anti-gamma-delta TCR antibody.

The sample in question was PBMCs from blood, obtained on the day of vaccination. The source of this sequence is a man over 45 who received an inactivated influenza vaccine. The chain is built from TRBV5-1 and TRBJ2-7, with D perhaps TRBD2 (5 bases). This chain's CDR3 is CASSLVSYGNEQYF. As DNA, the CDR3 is TGCGCCAGCAGCTTGGTATCTTACGGGAACGAGCAGTACTTC. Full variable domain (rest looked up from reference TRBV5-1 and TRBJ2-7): KAGVTQTPRYLIKTRGQQVTLSCSPISGHRSVSWYQQTPGQGLQFLFEYFSETQRNKGNFPGRFSGRQFSNSRSEMNVSTLELGDSALYLCASSLVSYGNEQYFGPGTRLTVT.